The rows below give T cell receptor beta chains drawn from one sample of a study of Tregs in tolerant kidney transplant recipients. These TCRs' antigens remain unknown. Clones were sequenced by immunoSEQ multiplex PCR, and TCRdb holds only the in-frame ones, with some missing. The data contain about 15,000 clones, more than 50% of them singletons. The sequenced sample was CD4+ T cells from blood cultured with allogeneic cells, obtained before the transplant. These receptors originate from a human patient who received a combined kidney and bone marrow transplant. Each CDR3 is given with its conserved first and last residue. The order of the fields is D gene, V gene, clone size, J gene, CDR3 protein, CDR3 DNA. A D gene is named only where the DNA matches it firmly. Not all rows give a size; the values are once, few, many and, for expanded clones, a class.

D: NA
V: TRBV7-9
size: NA
J: TRBJ1-6
CDR3: CASSRLGGPLHF
DNA: TGTGCCAGCAGCCGGTTGGGGGGACCGCTCCACTTT

D: NA
V: TRBV7-6
size: NA
J: TRBJ2-7
CDR3: CASSSYPGGYEQYF
DNA: TGTGCCAGCAGCTCCTACCCCGGCGGCTACGAGCAGTACTTC

D: TRBD2
V: TRBV5-1
size: NA
J: TRBJ2-3
CDR3: CASSPGLAGDTQYF
DNA: TGCGCCAGCAGTCCAGGACTAGCGGGAGATACGCAGTATTTT

D: TRBD2
V: TRBV30
size: NA
J: TRBJ2-5
CDR3: CAWSPTREGTQYF
DNA: TGTGCCTGGAGTCCTACTAGGGAGGGGACCCAGTACTTC

D: NA
V: TRBV11-2
size: NA
J: TRBJ1-6
CDR3: CASSLQYNSPLHF
DNA: TGTGCCAGCAGCTTACAGTATAATTCCCCCCTCCACTTT

D: NA
V: TRBV5-1
size: once
J: TRBJ1-1
CDR3: CASSSTGNTEAFF
DNA: TGCGCCAGCAGCTCCACGGGGAACACTGAAGCTTTCTTT

D: TRBD1
V: TRBV7-9
size: NA
J: TRBJ2-7
CDR3: CASSLGGTGGSEQYF
DNA: TGTGCCAGCAGCTTAGGAGGGACAGGGGGGTCCGAGCAGTACTTC

D: NA
V: TRBV30
size: NA
J: TRBJ1-6
CDR3: CALRRGGYNSPLHF
DNA: TGTGCCTTACGGAGGGGAGGCTATAATTCACCCCTCCACTTT

D: TRBD2
V: TRBV7-2
size: NA
J: TRBJ2-1
CDR3: CASSLRGGGGYNEQFF
DNA: TGTGCCAGCAGCTTACGGGGCGGGGGGGGATACAATGAGCAGTTCTTC

D: NA
V: TRBV6-5
size: NA
J: TRBJ2-7
CDR3: CASSEAWWSEQYF
DNA: TGTGCCAGCAGTGAAGCCTGGTGGAGCGAGCAGTACTTC

D: TRBD2
V: TRBV7-9
size: NA
J: TRBJ2-1
CDR3: CASSLSLAGTYNEQFF
DNA: TGTGCCAGCAGCTTATCTCTAGCGGGCACCTACAATGAGCAGTTCTTC

D: NA
V: TRBV6-5
size: few
J: TRBJ1-2
CDR3: CASSYSNRAGGYTF
DNA: TGTGCCAGCAGTTACTCGAACAGGGCTGGGGGCTACACCTTC

D: NA
V: TRBV7-9
size: NA
J: TRBJ2-3
CDR3: CASSPGTTSTDTQYF
DNA: TGTGCCAGCAGCCCCGGGACAACTAGCACAGATACGCAGTATTTT

D: TRBD1
V: TRBV2
size: NA
J: TRBJ1-2
CDR3: CASSHPGQNYGYTF
DNA: TGTGCCAGCAGCCACCCGGGACAGAACTATGGCTACACCTTC

D: NA
V: TRBV10-2
size: NA
J: TRBJ2-1
CDR3: CASSEPPEHQFF
DNA: TGCGCCAGCAGTGAACCCCCCGAACACCAGTTCTTC

D: NA
V: TRBV30
size: NA
J: TRBJ1-4
CDR3: CAWTSGWTVKGEEKLFF
DNA: TGTGCCTGGACATCAGGGTGGACAGTCAAAGGGGAGGAAAAACTGTTTTTT

D: TRBD1
V: TRBV6-6
size: NA
J: TRBJ1-1
CDR3: CASSYGVTGPTEAFF
DNA: TGTGCCAGCAGTTACGGGGTGACAGGGCCAACTGAAGCTTTCTTT

D: NA
V: TRBV18
size: NA
J: TRBJ2-5
CDR3: CASSHRQTQETQYF
DNA: TGTGCCAGCTCGCACCGACAGACCCAAGAGACCCAGTACTTC

D: NA
V: TRBV7-2
size: NA
J: TRBJ2-1
CDR3: CASSLYKNEQFF
DNA: TGTGCCAGCAGCTTATACAAGAATGAGCAGTTCTTC

D: NA
V: TRBV5-1
size: NA
J: TRBJ1-1
CDR3: CASSPTMSTEAFF
DNA: TGCGCCAGCAGCCCCACTATGAGTACTGAAGCTTTCTTT

D: NA
V: TRBV19
size: NA
J: TRBJ1-5
CDR3: CASSIGPRHQPQHF
DNA: TGTGCCAGTAGTATAGGCCCCAGGCATCAGCCCCAGCATTTT

D: NA
V: TRBV30
size: NA
J: TRBJ2-7
CDR3: CAWSVQVSYEQYF
DNA: TGTGCCTGGAGTGTACAGGTCAGTTACGAGCAGTACTTC